Following are 26 T cell receptor beta chains from one sample sequenced in a study of T-cell memory formation after mild COVID-19. MiXCR, run by TCRdb on the 5' RACE reads, gives a single entry per CDR3 protein. Of 190,000 or so distinct CDR3 sequences detected, around 27% appear once; the ten largest clones hold approximately 10%. The sample taken for sequencing was PBMCs or a T cell subset sorted from them (not recorded which). Receptors originate from an adult woman who had mild COVID-19 (a few samples of this study predate the infection). Cell type and time point are not known.

This clonotype was detected a few times. The J gene is TRBJ2-2, the V gene TRBV24-1; 8 bases fit TRBD1. The CDR3 is 18 residues long. Germline lookup yields CDR1 KGHDR and CDR2 SFDVKD. J lost 4 bases, V lost 5 bases, and 14 bases had no gene match. Written as DNA, the CDR3 is TGTGCCACCAGTGCCTTCGACAGGGGCCTTAGTTCCACCGGGGAGCTGTTTTTT. Protein product: CATSAFDRGLSSTGELFF.

This clonotype has more than one count but fewer than ten. The chain links TRBV7-6 to TRBJ2-3; D unclear. Germline V gene data show CDR1 as SGHVS and CDR2 as FNYEAQ. V gave up 0 bases and J gave up 2 bases, with 6 bases separating them. There are 14 residues in the CDR3. The CDR3 DNA sequence: TGTGCCAGCAGCTTAGCGGGTTACACAGATACGCAGTATTTT. It translates to CASSLAGYTDTQYF.

This clonotype appeared once. This rearrangement joins TRBV20-1 to TRBJ2-1; TRBD2 aligns across 11 bases. J lost 5 bases, V lost 5 bases, and 2 bases had no gene match. This CDR3 spans 13 amino acids. Germline-derived CDR1 and CDR2 are DFQATT and SNEGSKA (reference sequence). CDR3 DNA: TGCAGTGCTGTAGCGGGAGGGCACAATGAGCAGTTCTTC. It encodes CSAVAGGHNEQFF.

The chain joins TRBV5-1 to TRBJ2-4; D is perhaps TRBD1 (6 bases). V shed 0 bases and J shed 2 bases, with 12 bases lying between them. Germline CDR1 is SGHRS and CDR2 is YFSETQ. This CDR3 spans 16 amino acids. Here the CDR3 reads CASSLGQGHSKNIQYF. The CDR3 bases are TGCGCCAGCAGCTTGGGCCAGGGGCATTCCAAAAACATTCAGTACTTC.

This chain links TRBV6-5 with TRBJ2-7, with D unresolved. Germline CDR1 is MNHEY and CDR2 is SVGAGI. V shed 0 bases and J shed 2 bases, with 11 bases lying between them. The CDR3 has 15 amino acids. The CDR3 DNA reads as TGTGCCAGCAGTTACTCGAGACCCAGTACCTACGAGCAGTACTTC. Its protein is CASSYSRPSTYEQYF.

The chain employs TRBV5-4 and TRBJ2-7; D unclear. CDR1 is SGHNT and CDR2 is YYREEE in the germline V gene (reference sequence). The CDR3 extends over 14 amino acids. The V gene lost 1 base and the J gene lost 0 bases, with 8 bases spanning the gap. CDR3 coding DNA: TGTGCCAGCAGCTTGCTTGGGCGCTCCTACGAGCAGTACTTC. This codes for CASSLLGRSYEQYF. Full variable domain (outside the CDR3, taken from reference TRBV5-4 and TRBJ2-7): ETGVTQSPTHLIKTRGQQVTLRCSSQSGHNTVSWYQQALGQGPQFIFQYYREEENGRGNFPPRFSGLQFPNYSSELNVNALELDDSALYLCASSLLGRSYEQYFGPGTRLTVT.

This clonotype came up a few times. This chain uses TRBV7-8 with TRBJ2-3; 14 nucleotides agree with TRBD2. The CDR3 is 19 residues long. Germline CDR1 and CDR2: SGHVS and FQNEAQ. The ends lost 5 bases at V and 0 bases at J; junction bases unmatched: 10. Here the CDR3 DNA reads TGTGCCAGCAGCACCCGGACTAGCGGGGGGACTCCTAGCACAGATACGCAGTATTTT. This translates into CASSTRTSGGTPSTDTQYF.

This clonotype was found a few times. This chain links TRBV5-1 with TRBJ2-5; D is undetermined. V dropped 4 bases and J dropped 0 bases, with 4 bases sitting between them. This CDR3 comprises 12 residues. Germline assignment: CDR1 SGHRS and CDR2 YFSETQ. CDR3 in DNA: TGCGCCAGCAGCAGGAACCAAGAGACCCAGTACTTC. It is translated as CASSRNQETQYF.

The chain uses TRBV4-2 and TRBJ1-5; D not resolved. Trimming took off 0 bases at V and 3 bases at J, with 3 bases between the two ends. This CDR3 comprises 13 residues. Germline loops: CDR1 LGHNA, CDR2 YNFKEQ. The CDR3: CASSQEINQPQHF. DNA for the CDR3: TGTGCCAGCAGCCAAGAAATCAATCAGCCCCAGCATTTT.

This clonotype was detected only a few times. J is TRBJ1-2 and V is TRBV6-5; a weak D match, TRBD1 (5 bases). From germline, CDR1 is MNHEY and CDR2 SVGAGI. The CDR3 covers 16 residues. The V and J ends lost 6 bases and 2 bases respectively, with 19 bases between them. In DNA form, the CDR3 reads TGTGCCAGCAGGGCCCTTTCGGGGGGAACGAACTATGGCTACACCTTC. It encodes CASRALSGGTNYGYTF.

The table lists this clonotype with a count of one. The V gene is TRBV7-2, the J gene TRBJ2-2; weak D call: TRBD1 (5 bases). Looked up from germline, CDR1 is SGHTA and CDR2 is FQGNSA. The CDR3 extends over 15 amino acids. V lost 6 bases, J lost 5 bases, and 16 bases lay in between. DNA of the CDR3: TGTGCCAGCAGTTCCGGACAAATCGGGACCGGGGAGCTGTTTTTT. This codes for CASSSGQIGTGELFF.

This clonotype showed up just a few times. The chain couples TRBV4-2 to TRBJ2-1, with 9 bases identical to TRBD1. The germline CDR1 and CDR2 sequences are LGHNA and YNFKEQ. The CDR3 is made up of 16 amino acids. J was trimmed by 3 bases and V by 4 bases; bases with no gene match: 7. The CDR3 DNA follows: TGTGCCAGCAGCCCCTCCGACAGGGGGGTCTACAATGAGCAGTTCTTC. Its protein product is CASSPSDRGVYNEQFF.

As DNA, the CDR3 is TGCAGCGTGGACAGGTGGAACACTGAAGCTTTCTTT. Protein sequence: CSVDRWNTEAFF. V usage is TRBV29-1 and J usage is TRBJ1-1, with 7 bases matching TRBD1. The germline CDR1 and CDR2 sequences are SQVTM and ANQGSEA. V shed 6 bases and J 1 base; nucleotides not matched to a gene: 2. The length of the CDR3 is 12 residues.

The chain has TRBV7-9 and TRBJ1-1; TRBD1 is a possible D gene (5 bases). V shed 1 base and J shed 1 base, with 22 bases lying between them. Germline CDR1 is SEHNR and CDR2 is FQNEAQ (reference sequence). The length of the CDR3 is 19 residues. The CDR3: CASSLGGSIYRSGNTEAFF. CDR3 nucleotide sequence: TGTGCCAGCAGCTTAGGGGGATCAATTTACAGGTCGGGGAACACTGAAGCTTTCTTT.

The chain joins TRBV5-6 to TRBJ1-1; possible D gene TRBD1, 6 bases. Germline CDR1 reads SGHDT; CDR2 reads YYEEEE. The V end lost 4 bases, the J end lost 3 bases, and 16 bases lay between the germline ends. There are 15 residues in the CDR3. CDR3 sequence: CASSLEHRVYTEAFF. The CDR3 DNA follows: TGTGCCAGCAGCCTGGAACACAGGGTGTACACTGAAGCTTTCTTT.

This clonotype was counted between two and nine times. The V gene is TRBV18, the J gene TRBJ2-7; D gene uncertain. Germline lookup yields CDR1 KGHSH and CDR2 LQKENI. V lost 3 bases, J lost 6 bases, and 9 bases lay in between. The CDR3 is 12 residues long. The CDR3 DNA reads TGTGCCAGCTCACCTCCCAGCGCCGAGCAGTACTTC. Protein sequence: CASSPPSAEQYF.

This clonotype was recorded a few times. The chain links TRBV5-1 to TRBJ2-3; 8 nucleotides line up with TRBD1. Germline CDR1 SGHRS, CDR2 YFSETQ. This CDR3 comprises 14 residues. With V trimmed by 4 bases and J by 3 bases, 4 bases remained unmatched. CDR3 sequence (DNA): TGCGCCAGCAGCCCTCGGACAGGGACAGATACGCAGTATTTT. Residues: CASSPRTGTDTQYF.

This clonotype was detected a few times. V usage is TRBV29-1 and J usage is TRBJ2-7; no clear D gene. CDR3 length: 12 residues. CDR1 and CDR2 from the germline V gene are SQVTM and ANQGSEA. The V and J ends lost 2 bases and 0 bases respectively, with 5 bases between them. CDR3 in amino acids: CSVEQDSYEQYF. CDR3 sequence (DNA): TGCAGCGTTGAACAGGACTCCTACGAGCAGTACTTC.

Only a few counts were recorded for this clonotype. The gene calls are TRBV6-6 and TRBJ2-3; no definite D call. CDR1 MNHNY and CDR2 SVGAGI come from the germline V gene (reference sequence). The CDR3 totals 13 residues. V lost 5 bases, J lost 6 bases, and 12 bases lay in between. The CDR3 region is CASSGPTGDTQYF. CDR3 coding DNA: TGTGCCAGCAGTGGACCCACCGGGGATACGCAGTATTTT.

This clonotype was picked up a small number of times. This chain connects TRBV7-9 to TRBJ1-5; D perhaps matches TRBD1 (5 bases). There are 18 residues in the CDR3. Germline CDR1 reads SEHNR; CDR2 reads FQNEAQ (reference sequence). Trimming took 5 bases from V and 0 from J, leaving 20 bases between them. CDR3 nucleotides: TGTGCCAGCAGCACCACCCCAGGGTCCCCTTATAGCAATCAGCCCCAGCATTTT. Amino acids: CASSTTPGSPYSNQPQHF.

The CDR3 DNA is TGCAGTGCACCTTTAATCCGGGACAGGGGCTACGAGCAGTACTTC. It is translated as CSAPLIRDRGYEQYF. The gene calls are TRBV20-1 and TRBJ2-7, with TRBD1 matching 10 bases. V lost 6 bases and J lost 3; bases outside the gene matches: 11. The germline V gene encodes CDR1 DFQATT and CDR2 SNEGSKA (reference sequence). The CDR3 length is 15 residues.

This clonotype was seen only a few times. V gene TRBV3-1 combines with J gene TRBJ2-1, with D possibly TRBD2 on 6 matching bases. CDR1 is LGHDT, CDR2 YNNKEL, per germline (reference sequence). The length of the CDR3 is 14 residues. The V end was cut by 1 base, the J end by 2 bases, with 6 bases between. This CDR3 is CASSQAGAYNEQFF. For the CDR3, the DNA is TGTGCCAGCAGCCAAGCGGGGGCCTACAATGAGCAGTTCTTC.

This clonotype showed up just once. The J gene is TRBJ2-5, the V gene TRBV12-3 or TRBV12-4; D ambiguous. The CDR3 covers 13 residues. V gave up 6 bases and J gave up 5 bases, with 13 bases separating them. The CDR3 nucleotides are TGTGCCAGCAGGAGATTTAACGTGGAGACCCAGTACTTC. Translating it yields CASRRFNVETQYF.

This clonotype was detected once. The chain joins TRBV2 to TRBJ1-5; D might be TRBD1 (5 bases). This CDR3 has 14 residues. Trimming pared 8 bases from V and 9 bases from J, leaving 20 bases between. Germline values: CDR1 SNHLY, CDR2 FYNNEI. CDR3 sequence (DNA): TGTGCCAGCGGATCAGCAGGGCTTTTTCGGCCCCAGCATTTT. This sequence encodes CASGSAGLFRPQHF.

This clonotype appeared a few times. The chain couples TRBV9 to TRBJ2-7; 8 bases fit TRBD1. CDR3 size: 15 residues. Looked up from germline, CDR1 is SGDLS and CDR2 is YYNGEE. The V segment lost 2 bases and the J segment 0 bases; nucleotides outside the gene matches: 4. The CDR3 is CASSVRDRSSYEQYF. The CDR3 nucleotides read TGTGCCAGCAGCGTCCGGGACAGGAGCTCCTACGAGCAGTACTTC.

This clonotype was recorded many times. The V call is TRBV20-1, the J call TRBJ2-3; 7 positions match TRBD2. The CDR3 totals 13 residues. The germline CDR1 and CDR2 sequences are DFQATT and SNEGSKA (reference sequence). V gave up 8 bases and J gave up 5 bases; unmatched junction bases: 10. The CDR3, as DNA: TGCAGTCCCTGGGGGGGAGATCTAGATACGCAGTATTTT. Protein product: CSPWGGDLDTQYF.